A single sample is the source of the 22 T cell receptor beta chains below, sequenced in a study of human T cells and chemical hapten exposure. TCRdb independently ran MiXCR on the RACE reads; one entry per CDR3 protein. The data show about 110,000 distinct CDR3 sequences, with about a tenth seen just once and 3% to 4% held by the top ten. The time point: patch test 2, 6 weeks after DPC sensitization. Treatment defined: therapeutic diphenylcyclopropenone sensitization with weekly scalp DPC. Sequenced material: whole blood, taken in connection with sensitization to the hapten diphenylcyclopropenone (DPC). Receptors originate from a woman in her 40s with alopecia areata. Some clones in this sample may be carry-over from other donors' samples.

This clonotype showed up just a few times. This chain links TRBV29-1 with TRBJ1-4; the D gene is possibly TRBD1 (5 bases). The length of the CDR3 is 14 residues. Per the germline V gene, CDR1 is SQVTM and CDR2 is ANQGSEA. With 4 bases removed from V and 0 bases from J, the gap between germline ends came to 9 bases. This CDR3 reads CSVAQGATNEKLFF. The CDR3 region has the DNA TGCAGCGTTGCCCAGGGCGCAACTAATGAAAAACTGTTTTTT.

By share of the sample, this clonotype is medium-sized. The gene calls are TRBV6-2 or TRBV6-3 and TRBJ2-1; D perhaps matches TRBD2 (7 bases). This CDR3 has 15 amino acids. V was clipped by 3 bases and J by 3 bases, with 12 bases between them. Germline V gene data show CDR1 as MNHEY and CDR2 as SVGEGT. The CDR3 here is CASSYSGGDYNEQFF. The DNA for the CDR3 is TGTGCCAGCAGTTATTCGGGGGGCGACTACAATGAGCAGTTCTTC.

This rearrangement joins TRBV12-3 or TRBV12-4 to TRBJ2-3; 8 bases fit TRBD1. The V gene end was trimmed by 10 bases and the J gene end by 6 bases; junction bases not matched to a gene: 6. CDR3 length equals 12 residues. The CDR3 sequence is CAIQGAADTQYF. The CDR3 DNA is TGTGCCATCCAGGGGGCGGCGGATACGCAGTATTTT.

The chain carries TRBV5-1 and TRBJ1-5; D gene unclear. V was shortened by 4 bases and J by 2 bases, with 10 bases between the two germline ends. This CDR3 region has 14 residues. Germline V gene sequence: CDR1 SGHRS, CDR2 YFSETQ. CDR3 in DNA: TGCGCCAGCAGCCCATTCGGGGGCAATCAGCCCCAGCATTTT. Translated: CASSPFGGNQPQHF. The variable domain in full, completed from reference TRBV5-1 and TRBJ1-5, reads KAGVTQTPRYLIKTRGQQVTLSCSPISGHRSVSWYQQTPGQGLQFLFEYFSETQRNKGNFPGRFSGRQFSNSRSEMNVSTLELGDSALYLCASSPFGGNQPQHFGDGTRLSIL.

V gene TRBV3-1 combines with J gene TRBJ2-5; possible D gene TRBD2, 6 bases. Germline-derived CDR1 and CDR2 are LGHDT and YNNKEL (reference sequence). The CDR3 sequence is 14 residues long. The V end lost 7 bases, the J end lost 0 bases, and 12 bases lay between the germline ends. The CDR3 DNA sequence: TGTGCCAGCACGGAGGGCATCTACCAAGAGACCCAGTACTTC. Translation gives CASTEGIYQETQYF.

This clonotype was counted between two and nine times. The rearrangement links TRBV5-1 to TRBJ2-7; maybe TRBD1 (6 bases). The CDR3 sequence is 15 residues long. V lost 2 bases, J lost 0 bases, and 12 bases lay in between. Germline V lookup: CDR1 SGHRS, CDR2 YFSETQ. Written as DNA, the CDR3 is TGCGCCAGCAGCTTCACGCAGGGGCCCTCCTACGAGCAGTACTTC. Amino acid sequence: CASSFTQGPSYEQYF.

The chain is built from TRBV2 and TRBJ2-7; 7 bases are shared with TRBD1. The CDR3 length is 15 residues. CDR1 and CDR2 from the germline V gene are SNHLY and FYNNEI. V lost 2 bases to trimming and J lost 6 bases; unmatched junction nucleotides: 10. CDR3 loop: CASSERGTVGSEQYF. In DNA, the CDR3 is TGTGCCAGCAGTGAAAGGGGGACAGTAGGATCCGAGCAGTACTTC.

The V gene is TRBV24-1, the J gene TRBJ2-6; 7 bases are shared with TRBD1. This CDR3 has 16 amino acids. CDR1 KGHDR and CDR2 SFDVKD come from the germline V gene. The junction had 6 bases not matched to a gene; V was cut back by 4 bases and J by 4 bases. The CDR3, as DNA: TGTGCCACCAGTGAATTGACAGGGAACGGGGCCAACGTCCTGACTTTC. It translates to CATSELTGNGANVLTF.

On this clonotype itself: A much larger clone lies one base from this, so it may be a read error. The rearrangement uses TRBV7-2 and TRBJ2-3, with D possibly TRBD1 on 6 matching bases. The DNA matches TRBJ1-5 better at its end, which makes the J call doubtful. CDR3 size: 15 residues. Germline lookup yields CDR1 SGHTA and CDR2 FQGNSA. CDR3 amino acids: CASSPRGGRTDTQHF. The DNA for the CDR3 is TGTGCCAGCAGCCCCCGGGGGGGGCGAACAGATACGCAGCATTTT.

The CDR3 here is CASSQGTAGHEQYF. Here the CDR3 DNA reads TGTGCCAGCAGCCAAGGGACAGCGGGGCACGAGCAGTACTTC. The chain uses TRBV3-1 and TRBJ2-7; maybe TRBD2 (7 bases). The CDR3 covers 14 residues. Germline values: CDR1 LGHDT, CDR2 YNNKEL (reference sequence). V gave up 1 base and J gave up 5 bases, with 12 bases separating them.

This clonotype appeared a few times. The chain joins TRBV6-1 to TRBJ2-3; 8 positions match TRBD2. Germline V gene lookup returns CDR1 MNHNS and CDR2 SASEGT. The CDR3 is made up of 18 amino acids. With V trimmed by 2 bases and J by 5 bases, 15 bases remained unmatched. The CDR3 loop reads CASSETSFSGAGVDTQYF. The CDR3 bases are TGTGCCAGCAGTGAAACCTCCTTTAGCGGGGCCGGGGTAGATACGCAGTATTTT.

A few counts support this clonotype. The rearrangement links TRBV28 to TRBJ2-3; TRBD2 aligns across 8 bases. The CDR3 loop spans 15 amino acids. J gave up 4 bases and V 4 bases, and 7 bases lay outside the gene matches. The germline CDR1 and CDR2 sequences are MDHEN and SYDVKM. Here the CDR3 DNA reads TGTGCCAGCAGTTCCCGGGGGGGCGGATCAGATACGCAGTATTTT. Its translation: CASSSRGGGSDTQYF.

The sample holds many counts of this clonotype. The V call is TRBV7-2, the J call TRBJ2-1; perhaps D is TRBD1 or TRBD2 (6 bases each). V was clipped by 4 bases and J by 6 bases, with 16 bases between them. CDR1 and CDR2 from the germline V gene are SGHTA and FQGNSA. This CDR3 is 15 amino acids long. The CDR3 sequence is CASSSPRGARNEQFF. The CDR3, as DNA: TGTGCCAGCAGCTCTCCGAGGGGGGCGCGCAATGAGCAGTTCTTC.

This clonotype was detected ten times or more. The chain is built from TRBV6-6 and TRBJ2-5, with D possibly being TRBD2 (6 bases). V lost 2 bases, J lost 0 bases, and 7 bases lay in between. The germline V gene encodes CDR1 MNHNY and CDR2 SVGAGI (reference sequence). CDR3 size: 14 residues. CDR3 sequence (DNA): TGTGCCAGCAGTTACCCGGGGGACCAAGAGACCCAGTACTTC. It codes for CASSYPGDQETQYF.

This rearrangement joins TRBV7-3 to TRBJ1-1, with a tentative D call TRBD1 (6 bases). CDR1 SGHTA and CDR2 FQGTGA come from the germline V gene. This CDR3 has 13 residues. Between the trimmed V and J ends, which lost 4 bases and 4 bases, there was a span of 10 bases. The CDR3, as DNA: TGTGCCAGCAGCTCAGGGGTGGGCACTGAAGCTTTCTTT. The encoded protein is CASSSGVGTEAFF.

The sample holds a few counts of this clonotype. V is TRBV29-1 and J is TRBJ1-1; D possibly corresponds to TRBD1 (5 bases). This CDR3 contains 12 residues. V was pared by 5 bases and J by 7 bases, with 14 bases between. CDR1 is SQVTM, CDR2 ANQGSEA, per germline. Here the CDR3 reads CSVFAGAGEAFF. CDR3 in DNA: TGCAGCGTTTTTGCCGGGGCTGGTGAAGCTTTCTTT.

This clonotype turned up a few times. The chain is built from TRBV12-3 or TRBV12-4 and TRBJ1-2, with D possibly TRBD1 on 5 matching bases. The CDR3 consists of 13 residues. Trimming removed 3 bases from V and 4 bases from J, with 9 bases in between. The CDR3 coding sequence is TGTGCCAGCAGTTTGCAGACAGTCTATGGCTACACCTTC. Translating gives CASSLQTVYGYTF.

This clonotype has ten or more counts. V usage is TRBV7-9 and J usage is TRBJ1-1; D is unclear. This CDR3 comprises 13 residues. V lost 3 bases and J lost 5, with 10 bases in between. The V gene's germline CDR1 is SEHNR and CDR2 FQNEAQ (reference sequence). CDR3 DNA: TGTGCCAGCAGCTTTTCTCCGGAGACTGAAGCTTTCTTT. This translates into CASSFSPETEAFF.

This clonotype was observed at least ten times. The chain carries TRBV6-5 and TRBJ1-1, with D possibly matching TRBD1 (5 bases). Germline CDR1 reads MNHEY; CDR2 reads SVGAGI. CDR3 length: 14 amino acids. V lost 5 bases to trimming and J lost 4 bases, with 14 bases between them. CDR3 DNA sequence: TGTGCCAGCAGTAGGGACGGGGCGGGCACTGAAGCTTTCTTT. This translates into CASSRDGAGTEAFF.

This clonotype was seen more than once but under ten times. The chain joins TRBV4-3 to TRBJ2-7; D might be TRBD2 (5 bases). Deletions cut 0 bases from V and 6 bases from J, with 9 bases between. The CDR3 totals 13 residues. CDR1 is LGHNA, CDR2 YSLEER, per germline. CDR3 region: CASSQDWGAEQYF. The CDR3 DNA reads as TGCGCCAGCAGCCAAGATTGGGGAGCCGAGCAGTACTTC.

The CDR3: CASSYSPPGARTGELFF. CDR3 sequence (DNA): TGTGCCAGCAGTTACTCCCCCCCCGGGGCCCGCACCGGGGAGCTGTTTTTT. The chain combines TRBV6-5 with TRBJ2-2; D assignment may be TRBD1 or TRBD2 (5 bases each). Germline loops: CDR1 MNHEY, CDR2 SVGAGI. Trimming cost V 0 bases and J 4 bases, with 15 bases left between them. This CDR3 region has 17 residues.

This clonotype was seen at least ten times. The chain is built from TRBV7-9 and TRBJ2-1, with no clear D. Germline loops: CDR1 SEHNR, CDR2 FQNEAQ (reference sequence). Trimming left V 4 bases short and J 2 bases short, with 15 bases between. The CDR3 covers 16 residues. CDR3 in amino acids: CASSYVSGQAYNEQFF. DNA of the CDR3: TGTGCCAGCAGCTATGTTAGTGGGCAAGCCTACAATGAGCAGTTCTTC.